The 10 T cell receptor beta chains below were found in one sample sequenced in a study of cytomegalovirus exposure and HLA in healthy donors. The study ran its PCR with 60 Vbeta and 13 Jbeta primers. Produced via immunoSEQ multiplex PCR; TCRdb's table is partial and in-frame only. The sample records approximately 200,000 clones, 65% to 80% being singletons. Sequenced: PBMCs. Receptors originate from a woman aged 25 to 39 in good health and CMV-seropositive.

The gene calls are TRBV5-1 and TRBJ1-2; maybe TRBD1 (6 bases). The germline CDR1 and CDR2 sequences are SGHRS and YFSETQ. This CDR3 is 13 amino acids long. Trimming pared 6 bases from V and 0 bases from J, leaving 9 bases between. The CDR3 loop reads CASTPGANYGYTF. The DNA for the CDR3 is TGCGCCAGCACCCCAGGGGCTAACTATGGCTACACCTTC.

The chain uses TRBV6-1 and TRBJ2-1; TRBD1 might be the D (6 bases). Germline values: CDR1 MNHNS, CDR2 SASEGT. Trimming cost V 10 bases and J 5 bases, with 21 bases left between them. The CDR3 sequence is 15 residues long. This CDR3 reads CAIAPGTSANNEQFF. As DNA, the CDR3 is TGTGCCATCGCTCCCGGGACAAGCGCGAACAATGAGCAGTTCTTC.

This chain joins TRBV7-8 and TRBJ2-1; 11 bases are a match to TRBD1. Per the germline V gene, CDR1 is SGHVS and CDR2 is FQNEAQ. There are 16 residues in the CDR3. V lost 7 bases and J lost 7; bases outside the gene matches: 12. The CDR3 is CASTPRRGQGGNEQFF. CDR3 bases: TGTGCCAGCACTCCCCGTAGGGGACAGGGGGGAAATGAGCAGTTCTTC.

This clone came up a few times. The chain employs TRBV4-1 and TRBJ1-3, with 7 bases lining up with TRBD1. V was clipped by 1 base and J by 0 bases; unmatched bases: 15. Germline V gives CDR1 MGHRA, CDR2 YSYEKL. The CDR3 loop spans 20 amino acids. CDR3 bases: TGCGCCAGCAGCCAAGGCTGGTCAGGGGGTTACGTGTTCTCTGGAAACACCATATATTTT. Translation gives CASSQGWSGGYVFSGNTIYF.

The J gene is TRBJ1-2, the V gene TRBV6-1; D call uncertain. The V gene lost 0 bases and the J gene lost 3 bases, with 14 bases spanning the gap. This CDR3 spans 16 amino acids. Per the germline V gene, CDR1 is MNHNS and CDR2 is SASEGT. The CDR3, as DNA: TGTGCCAGCAGTGAAGCTCCCTACGCCGGGTACTATGGCTACACCTTC. This codes for CASSEAPYAGYYGYTF.

The chain employs TRBV6-5 and TRBJ1-6; D gene ambiguous. The CDR3 spans 13 residues. V was pared by 4 bases and J by 7 bases, with 8 bases between. In germline, CDR1 is MNHEY, CDR2 SVGAGI. CDR3 nucleotides: TGTGCCAGCAGTTCTTTATTGAATTCACCCCTCCACTTT. Translation: CASSSLLNSPLHF.

This clone has a handful of counts. The V call is TRBV7-8, the J call TRBJ2-6, with 9 bases matching TRBD1. From germline, CDR1 is SGHVS and CDR2 FQNEAQ. V gave up 4 bases and J gave up 2 bases; unmatched junction bases: 15. This CDR3 region has 20 residues. For the CDR3, the DNA is TGTGCCAGCAGCTCCCGTACGGGACAGGGTCATAGAGCTGGGGCCAACGTCCTGACTTTC. It codes for CASSSRTGQGHRAGANVLTF.

V usage is TRBV5-1 and J usage is TRBJ2-7; 9 nucleotides match TRBD2. This CDR3 spans 18 amino acids. Germline V gene sequence: CDR1 SGHRS, CDR2 YFSETQ. The J segment lost 4 bases and the V segment lost 0 bases, leaving 14 bases of the junction unmatched. The CDR3 here is CASSLAWGPGTSRYEQYF. The CDR3 DNA sequence: TGCGCCAGCAGCTTGGCCTGGGGGCCCGGGACTAGCCGATACGAGCAGTACTTC.

This rearrangement joins TRBV7-2 to TRBJ2-7; 12 nucleotides line up with TRBD1. The CDR3 is 17 amino acids. Germline trimming cut 0 bases from V and 6 bases from J; bases unmatched to any gene: 9. Germline CDR1 SGHTA, CDR2 FQGNSA. DNA for the CDR3: TGTGCCAGCAGCTTAGCGCTCACCGGGACAGGGGGCCGCGAGCAGTACTTC. It encodes CASSLALTGTGGREQYF.

This clone was detected once. Written as DNA, the CDR3 is TGCGCCAGCGCCCCCGGAACTAGCGGTTTAGAGACCCAGTACTTC. Its translation: CASAPGTSGLETQYF. V gene TRBV4-3 combines with J gene TRBJ2-5; 8 nucleotides align to TRBD2. The V gene end was trimmed by 8 bases and the J gene end by 4 bases; junction bases not matched to a gene: 12. The germline V gene encodes CDR1 LGHNA and CDR2 YSLEER. The CDR3 spans 15 residues.